Listed below are T cell receptor beta chains from one sample, sequenced in a study of blood T cell repertoires in COVID-19. Here immunoSEQ multiplex PCR was the method, and the copy in TCRdb shows in-frame clones only, minus some. The data show 200,000 to 250,000 clones, 65% to 85% seen once. The specimen was PBMCs or T cells enriched from blood (not recorded which). The receptors shown here come from a woman aged 40 to 55 with acute COVID-19. CDR3s include the opening cysteine and the closing phenylalanine or tryptophan. Clone size is not always given. Where it is, it says once, few, many or a class for expanded clones.

j_gene: TRBJ2-5; len: 14; abundance: -; v_gene: TRBV28; CDR3aa: CASSDPGWQETQYF
j_gene: TRBJ2-7; len: 13; abundance: -; v_gene: TRBV28; CDR3aa: CASSFMDSDEQYF
j_gene: TRBJ2-1; len: 16; abundance: -; v_gene: TRBV7-9; CDR3aa: CASRPTGTRKNNEQFF
j_gene: TRBJ1-1; len: 11; abundance: -; v_gene: TRBV18; CDR3aa: CASSFSTEAFF
j_gene: TRBJ2-6; len: 16; abundance: once; v_gene: TRBV7-3; CDR3aa: CASSLGTGVGANVLTF
j_gene: TRBJ1-5; len: 15; abundance: few; v_gene: TRBV11-3; CDR3aa: CASSFLRQSNQPQHF
j_gene: TRBJ1-4; len: 14; abundance: -; v_gene: TRBV28; CDR3aa: CASSQTGDNEKLFF
j_gene: TRBJ1-2; len: 14; abundance: few; v_gene: TRBV6-5; CDR3aa: CASSLYRANYGYTF
j_gene: TRBJ2-5; len: 15; abundance: -; v_gene: TRBV7-6; CDR3aa: CASSNQGAIGETQYF
j_gene: TRBJ2-1; len: 13; abundance: -; v_gene: TRBV23-1; CDR3aa: CASSPHARGEQFF
j_gene: TRBJ2-6; len: 15; abundance: many; v_gene: TRBV6-5; CDR3aa: CASSYSSAGANVLTF
j_gene: TRBJ1-4; len: 15; abundance: -; v_gene: TRBV11-2; CDR3aa: CASSPRAGPNEKLFF
j_gene: TRBJ1-2; len: 15; abundance: -; v_gene: TRBV7-3; CDR3aa: CASSLTKGGLYGYTF
j_gene: TRBJ1-1; len: 13; abundance: -; v_gene: TRBV6-6; CDR3aa: CASSATENTEAFF
j_gene: TRBJ2-4; len: 15; abundance: -; v_gene: TRBV30; CDR3aa: CAWSVKGRQGNIQYF
j_gene: TRBJ2-5; len: 14; abundance: -; v_gene: TRBV7-9; CDR3aa: CASSFTGGGKTQYF
j_gene: TRBJ2-1; len: 14; abundance: -; v_gene: TRBV30; CDR3aa: CAWLWGQGRGEQFF
j_gene: TRBJ1-4; len: 16; abundance: -; v_gene: TRBV19; CDR3aa: CASRGTGAATNEKLFF
j_gene: TRBJ2-1; len: 17; abundance: -; v_gene: TRBV4-1; CDR3aa: CASSPRVGGVGYNEQFF
j_gene: TRBJ2-2; len: 13; abundance: -; v_gene: TRBV11-2; CDR3aa: CASSLLRAGELFF
j_gene: TRBJ1-1; len: 12; abundance: few; v_gene: TRBV10-3; CDR3aa: CAISTGATEAFF
j_gene: TRBJ2-7; len: 14; abundance: few; v_gene: TRBV11-2; CDR3aa: CASSLMTGTYEQYF
j_gene: TRBJ2-3; len: 18; abundance: -; v_gene: TRBV24-1; CDR3aa: CATSDTGPRTGDLDTQYF
j_gene: TRBJ1-1; len: 14; abundance: -; v_gene: TRBV28; CDR3aa: CASRPPGGTWEAFF
j_gene: TRBJ1-1; len: 12; abundance: -; v_gene: TRBV2; CDR3aa: CASSEGDTEAFF
j_gene: TRBJ2-6; len: 18; abundance: -; v_gene: TRBV3-1/TRBV3-2; CDR3aa: CASSETLTGISGANVLTF
j_gene: TRBJ2-2; len: 14; abundance: -; v_gene: TRBV7-3; CDR3aa: CASSFGGGTGELFF
j_gene: TRBJ1-1; len: 14; abundance: once; v_gene: TRBV5-4; CDR3aa: CASSLEGQVTEAFF
j_gene: TRBJ2-1; len: 13; abundance: -; v_gene: TRBV7-2; CDR3aa: CASSETGPREQFF
j_gene: TRBJ2-1; len: 21; abundance: few; v_gene: TRBV4-2; CDR3aa: CASSRHGGTGASGGSYNEQFF
j_gene: TRBJ2-2; len: 17; abundance: -; v_gene: TRBV28; CDR3aa: CASSPGTGGANTGELFF
j_gene: TRBJ1-6; len: 17; abundance: -; v_gene: TRBV4-2; CDR3aa: CASSQAEGGGRGSPLHF
j_gene: TRBJ2-1; len: 14; abundance: -; v_gene: TRBV11-2; CDR3aa: CASSITSSYNEQFF
j_gene: TRBJ2-3; len: 14; abundance: -; v_gene: TRBV5-6; CDR3aa: CASSLAYPPDTQYF
j_gene: TRBJ1-4; len: 15; abundance: -; v_gene: TRBV27; CDR3aa: CASSTTGTGVEKLFF
j_gene: TRBJ2-3; len: 16; abundance: -; v_gene: TRBV9; CDR3aa: CASSGNEGGSTDTQYF
j_gene: TRBJ1-2; len: 15; abundance: once; v_gene: TRBV7-2; CDR3aa: CASSSAGTGAYGYTF
j_gene: TRBJ1-2; len: 12; abundance: -; v_gene: TRBV28; CDR3aa: CAIRQDNYGYTF
j_gene: TRBJ2-3; len: 16; abundance: -; v_gene: TRBV4-1; CDR3aa: CASSRRLEVGTDTQYF
j_gene: TRBJ1-2; len: 17; abundance: -; v_gene: TRBV18; CDR3aa: CASSNQAVTGRFLGYTF